This T cell receptor beta chain was sequenced in a study of blood T cell repertoires in COVID-19. Sequenced by immunoSEQ multiplex PCR; TCRdb stores in-frame clones only, minus some. Counted here are 150,000 to 200,000 clones, under 85% occurring once; the ten biggest clones make up roughly 7.1%. Germline assignment: CDR1 MGHRA and CDR2 YSYEKL. The CDR3 consists of 16 residues. Trimming cost V 2 bases and J 1 base, with 14 bases left between them. The receptor's source is a human donor in a cohort sampled during active COVID-19. Sequencing was carried out using peripheral blood. V usage is TRBV4-1 and J usage is TRBJ1-1; D perhaps matches TRBD1 (5 bases). The CDR3 DNA follows: TGCGCCAGCAGCCAACCTCTCCGGAGGGGGAACACTGAAGCTTTCTTT. Translated: CASSQPLRRGNTEAFF.